Below are 2 T cell receptor beta chains sequenced from a single sample in a study of Ad26.COV2.S vaccination and SARS-CoV-2 variants. TCRdb's table, derived via immunoSEQ multiplex PCR, lists solely in-frame clones and lacks some. This table holds around 320,000 clones, 70% to 90% found once. The treatment was: some 20 received Ad26.COV2.S at low or high dose, single or two shots; about 5 received placebo; per-sample allocation not given. Sampling was done on day 63 after the first vaccine or placebo injection. The sequencing here drew on peripheral blood, taken in a trial of Ad26.COV2.S vaccine versus placebo. The receptors shown here come from a person between 18 and 59 years old who received the Ad26.COV2.S COVID-19 vaccine or a placebo.

The genes are TRBV7-9 and TRBJ2-3, with 9 bases aligning to TRBD1. This CDR3 region has 14 residues. Germline V CDR1 and CDR2: SEHNR, FQNEAQ (reference sequence). Trimming removed 5 bases from V and 8 bases from J; junction bases left unmatched: 8. The CDR3 region is CASSNYRGQGTQYF. CDR3 bases: TGTGCCAGCAGCAACTACAGGGGGCAGGGTACGCAGTATTTT.

The chain has TRBV13 and TRBJ2-3, with 8 nucleotides matching TRBD1. The length of the CDR3 is 15 residues. The trim removed 5 bases at V and 2 bases at J, leaving 6 bases unmatched. Germline V gene sequence: CDR1 PRHDT, CDR2 FYEKMQ (reference sequence). The CDR3 region is CASSQRTGYTDTQYF. In nucleotides, the CDR3 is TGTGCCAGCAGCCAGCGGACAGGGTACACAGATACGCAGTATTTT.